The next 17 T cell receptor beta chains were all read from a single sample in a study of tumor-infiltrating lymphocytes in oesophageal squamous cell carcinoma. TCRdb analysed the PCR reads with MiXCR anew, one entry per CDR3 protein. The repertoire holds about 14,000 distinct CDR3 sequences, with roughly 47% as singletons. The sample taken for sequencing was blood. These receptors originate from a male donor with esophageal squamous cell carcinoma.

At least ten counts were recorded for this clonotype. At one end the junction does not follow the germline gene, possibly because of a read error. This rearrangement joins TRBV5-8 to TRBJ2-5; no definite D call. The CDR3 consists of 14 residues. CDR1 is SGHTS, CDR2 YDEGEE, per germline. In nucleotides, the CDR3 is TGTGCCAGCAGCCCGGGCCTCCTCCAAGGGACCCAGTACTTC. Translated, it gives CASSPGLLQGTQYF.

As for this clonotype: One end of the junction does not line up with germline, which may come from a read error. CDR3 in DNA: TGTGCTAGCAGCGCAACAGGGTCAGAGACCCAGTACTTC. It encodes CASSATGSETQYF. The V gene is TRBV7-6, the J gene TRBJ2-5, with D perhaps TRBD1 (6 bases). Germline V gene lookup returns CDR1 SGHVS and CDR2 FNYEAQ. The CDR3 spans 13 residues.

This clonotype was counted only a few times. The chain employs TRBV3-1 and TRBJ2-2, with 8 nucleotides matching TRBD2. The CDR3 totals 15 residues. Trimming cost V 4 bases and J 2 bases; bases outside gene matches: 3. CDR1 LGHDT and CDR2 YNNKEL come from the germline V gene (reference sequence). CDR3 in amino acids: CASSLGLANTGELFF. The CDR3 DNA sequence: TGTGCCAGCAGCCTTGGACTAGCTAACACCGGGGAGCTGTTTTTT.

This clonotype was observed a single time. The chain recombines TRBV7-3 with TRBJ2-5; 8 nucleotides line up with TRBD1. The J call is uncertain, as TRBJ2-1 better fits the DNA end. The germline gives CDR1 SGHTA, CDR2 FQGTGA. The CDR3 length is 15 residues. CDR3 loop: CASSSDRGRGNEQFF. The CDR3 bases are TGTGCCAGCAGTTCAGACAGGGGTCGGGGCAATGAGCAGTTCTTC.

V is TRBV19 and J is TRBJ1-1; D remains ambiguous. CDR1 is LNHDA and CDR2 is SQIVND in the germline V gene (reference sequence). Between the trimmed V and J ends, which lost 5 bases and 2 bases, there was a span of 15 bases. The CDR3 sequence is 15 residues long. The CDR3: CASSSPGSGNTEAFF. CDR3 coding DNA: TGTGCCAGTAGTTCCCCCGGAAGCGGCAACACTGAAGCTTTCTTT.

This clonotype was seen ten or more times. This may be a read error: a much more frequent sequence differs by one nucleotide. This rearrangement joins TRBV24-1 to TRBJ2-1, with 7 bases aligning to TRBD1. The DNA end is more similar to TRBJ2-7, so the J call may be wrong. Germline V lookup: CDR1 KGHDR, CDR2 SFDVKD. CDR3 length: 17 amino acids. CDR3: CATSDYLRGSSYNEQYF. CDR3 DNA sequence: TGTGCCACCAGTGATTACCTCAGGGGGAGCTCCTACAATGAGCAGTACTTC.

Note on this clonotype: A much larger clonotype is one base distant, so this may be a read error. This CDR3 reads CASSSGSGGYNEQYF. Here the CDR3 DNA reads TGTGCCAGCAGCTCCGGGAGCGGTGGATACAATGAGCAGTACTTC. The chain combines TRBV7-2 with TRBJ2-1; the D gene is possibly TRBD2 (6 bases). Gene TRBJ2-7 matches the end of the DNA better, so the J call may be wrong. Germline V gene lookup returns CDR1 SGHTA and CDR2 FQGNSA. The CDR3 has 15 amino acids.

The chain uses TRBV7-6 and TRBJ2-1, with a weak D call TRBD2 (6 bases). The assigned J gene may be wrong: the sequence end matches TRBJ2-7 better. The germline V gene encodes CDR1 SGHVS and CDR2 FNYEAQ. The CDR3 has 13 residues. The CDR3 DNA reads TGTGCCAGCAGCCGGAGCGGGTCAAACGAGCAGTACTTC. Amino acid sequence: CASSRSGSNEQYF.

This clonotype occurred a few times. A much more abundant neighbour one base away suggests this may be a read error. The chain combines TRBV7-6 with TRBJ2-7; a weak D match, TRBD2 (6 bases). The CDR3 has 16 residues. Per germline, CDR1 SGHVS and CDR2 FNYEAQ. V was shortened by 5 bases and J by 7 bases, with 24 bases between the two germline ends. The CDR3 sequence is CASSPIIGRNHYEQYF. The CDR3 DNA sequence: TGTGCCAGCAGCCCCATTATAGGGAGGAATCACTATGAGCAGTACTTC.

V usage is TRBV10-2 and J usage is TRBJ2-1; D call uncertain. Near its end, the DNA agrees better with TRBJ2-5, so the J call may be wrong. CDR1 WSHSY and CDR2 SAAADI come from the germline V gene. The CDR3 contains 15 residues. CDR3 in amino acids: CASSESRQLMETQYF. CDR3 nucleotide sequence: TGCGCCAGCAGTGAATCGCGGCAGCTGATGGAGACCCAGTACTTC.

This clonotype is categorized as medium-sized. The chain recombines TRBV7-3 with TRBJ2-1, with 7 nucleotides matching TRBD1. Germline V gene data show CDR1 as SGHTA and CDR2 as FQGTGA. Losses at the gene ends were 6 bases for V and 0 bases for J; bases not matched to a gene: 5. The CDR3 spans 15 residues. CDR3 region: CASSRDSSSYNEQFF. The CDR3 DNA follows: TGTGCCAGCAGTCGGGACAGTAGCTCCTACAATGAGCAGTTCTTC. The variable domain in full, with the rest retrieved from reference TRBV7-3 and TRBJ2-1, is GAGVSQTPSNKVTEKGKYVELRCDPISGHTALYWYRQSLGQGPEFLIYFQGTGAADDSGLPNDRFFAVRPEGSVSTLKIQRTERGDSAVYLCASSRDSSSYNEQFFGPGTRLTVL.

The chain is built from TRBV7-9 and TRBJ2-1, with D possibly TRBD1 on 7 matching bases. This CDR3 is 15 amino acids long. The V gene lost 2 bases and the J gene lost 7 bases, with 15 bases spanning the gap. Germline CDR1 is SEHNR and CDR2 is FQNEAQ (reference sequence). Written as DNA, the CDR3 is TGTGCCAGCAGCTTATACCGACAGGGAGGAAATGAGCAGTTCTTC. Translated: CASSLYRQGGNEQFF. The complete variable domain, with remaining parts taken from reference TRBV7-9 and TRBJ2-1, reads DTGVSQNPRHKITKRGQNVTFRCDPISEHNRLYWYRQTLGQGPEFLTYFQNEAQLEKSRLLSDRFSAERPKGSFSTLEIQRTEQGDSAMYLCASSLYRQGGNEQFFGPGTRLTVL.

Regarding this clonotype: One end of the junction fails to match germline, which may point to a read error. The V gene is TRBV10-3, the J gene TRBJ1-6; tentative D call: TRBD1 (6 bases). Germline V gives CDR1 ENHRY, CDR2 SYGVKD. The CDR3 contains 17 residues. CDR3 nucleotide sequence: TGTGCCATCAGTGAGTCCACAGGGCCATGGGATAATTCACCCCTCCACTTC. Translating gives CAISESTGPWDNSPLHF.

This clonotype was found a few times. The rearrangement uses TRBV7-2 and TRBJ2-5; D unclear. V gave up 1 base and J gave up 11 bases, with 17 bases separating them. Germline assignment: CDR1 SGHTA and CDR2 FQGNSA. The CDR3 is made up of 14 amino acids. CDR3 amino acids: CASSLGLSYNEQYF. The CDR3 nucleotides read TGTGCCAGCAGCTTAGGGCTGTCCTACAATGAGCAGTACTTC.

This clonotype has at least ten counts. The V and J genes are TRBV7-9 and TRBJ2-2; 9 bases align to TRBD1. Germline assignment: CDR1 SEHNR and CDR2 FQNEAQ (reference sequence). CDR3 length: 14 residues. J gave up 6 bases and V 6 bases, and 5 bases lay outside the gene matches. The CDR3 DNA reads TGTGCCAGCAGATTCACAGGGGGCCCCGGGGAGCTGTTTTTT. Protein: CASRFTGGPGELFF. Drawing the rest from reference TRBV7-9 and TRBJ2-2, the complete variable domain is DTGVSQNPRHKITKRGQNVTFRCDPISEHNRLYWYRQTLGQGPEFLTYFQNEAQLEKSRLLSDRFSAERPKGSFSTLEIQRTEQGDSAMYLCASRFTGGPGELFFGEGSRLTVL.

This clonotype was counted ten times or more. The V call is TRBV6-1, the J call TRBJ1-5; D is uncertain. Germline lookup yields CDR1 MNHNS and CDR2 SASEGT. CDR3 length: 14 residues. V dropped 5 bases and J dropped 3 bases, with 11 bases sitting between them. CDR3 region: CASSTERNNQPQHF. CDR3 DNA: TGTGCCAGCAGTACGGAGCGAAACAATCAGCCCCAGCATTTT.

At least ten counts were recorded for this clonotype. This chain links TRBV28 with TRBJ2-5, with 8 bases identical to TRBD1. The germline V gene encodes CDR1 MDHEN and CDR2 SYDVKM. CDR3 length: 15 residues. The J segment lost 5 bases and the V segment lost 8 bases, leaving 13 bases of the junction unmatched. Written as DNA, the CDR3 is TGTGCCAGCTCGAAACAAACAGGGGGTCCCGAGACCCAGTACTTC. Amino acid sequence: CASSKQTGGPETQYF.